The clone carrying this T cell receptor (beta chain) came up a few times. Its specificity is not known. It was through 5'RACE template switching that TCR cDNA was made, with a universal primer site and UMIs added. TCRdb used MiXCR to reprocess the 5' RACE reads, holding one entry per CDR3 protein. Altogether about 220,000 distinct CDR3 sequences are present, about 3% being singletons, with the ten largest covering roughly 3%. The source of the sample is a study of T cells after yellow fever vaccination. Whole-study findings and limits: Only a small proportion of the clonotypes turned up in both the CD4 and the CD8 compartments, likely arising from convergent recombination. Within FACS-sorted repertoires, abundant clonotypes contaminating from the bulk population could be present. Compared with primary, the secondary response was weaker and peaked at day 5, not 15.

The sequence came from a man aged 18 to 29 who received the YFV17D yellow fever vaccine. The specimen comprised CD4+ T cells sorted from PBMCs, sampled 10 days after the yellow fever booster vaccination.

The DNA of the CDR3 is TGTGCCAGCAGCTTAACCAGGCTCTACGAGCAGTACTTC. This sequence encodes CASSLTRLYEQYF. The V gene is TRBV7-2, the J gene TRBJ2-7; D unresolved. Trimming removed 2 bases at V and 3 bases at J, with 8 bases between. The CDR3 consists of 13 residues. From germline, CDR1 is SGHTA and CDR2 FQGNSA.